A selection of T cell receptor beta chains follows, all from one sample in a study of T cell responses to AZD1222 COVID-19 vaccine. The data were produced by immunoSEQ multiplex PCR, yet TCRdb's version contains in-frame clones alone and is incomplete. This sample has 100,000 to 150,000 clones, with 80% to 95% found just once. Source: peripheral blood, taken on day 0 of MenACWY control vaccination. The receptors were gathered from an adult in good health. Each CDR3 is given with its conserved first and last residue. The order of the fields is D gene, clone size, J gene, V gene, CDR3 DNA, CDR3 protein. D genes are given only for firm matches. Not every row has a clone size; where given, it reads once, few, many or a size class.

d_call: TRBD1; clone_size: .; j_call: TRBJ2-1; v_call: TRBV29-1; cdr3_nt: TGCAGCGCCGAGGGGTCAGGGGGAAATGAGCAGTTCTTC; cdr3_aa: CSAEGSGGNEQFF
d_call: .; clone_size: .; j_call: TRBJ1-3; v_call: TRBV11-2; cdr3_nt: TGTGCCAGCAGCTTCTCCACCCAATTGGGGAGAGTCGCTGGAAACACCATATATTTT; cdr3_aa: CASSFSTQLGRVAGNTIYF
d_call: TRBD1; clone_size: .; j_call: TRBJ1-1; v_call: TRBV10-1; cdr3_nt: TGCGCCAGCAGTGCCCTGGACAGGCTAGGTTCAACTGAAGCTTTCTTT; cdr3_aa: CASSALDRLGSTEAFF
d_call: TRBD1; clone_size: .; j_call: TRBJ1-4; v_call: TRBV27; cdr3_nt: TGTGCCAGCAGTTTATCTGGGACAGGGGCTGAAAAACTGTTTTTT; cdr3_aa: CASSLSGTGAEKLFF
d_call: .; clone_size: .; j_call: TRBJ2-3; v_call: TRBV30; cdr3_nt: TGTGCCTGGGGCCTGCAGGGAGGTGGACGAGATACGCAGTATTTT; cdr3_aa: CAWGLQGGGRDTQYF
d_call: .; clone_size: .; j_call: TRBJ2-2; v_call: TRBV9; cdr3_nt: TGTGCCAGCAGCGTAATTAACACCGGGGAGCTGTTTTTT; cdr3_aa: CASSVINTGELFF
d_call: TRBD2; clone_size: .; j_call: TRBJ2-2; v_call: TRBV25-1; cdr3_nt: TGTGCCAGCAGTGGCCACCGGGGGGGTAGGAACACCGGGGAGCTGTTTTTT; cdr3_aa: CASSGHRGGRNTGELFF
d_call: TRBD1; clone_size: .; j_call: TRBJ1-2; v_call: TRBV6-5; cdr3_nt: TGTGCCAGCAAAGGACAGGGCCTATACTATGGCTACACCTTC; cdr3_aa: CASKGQGLYYGYTF
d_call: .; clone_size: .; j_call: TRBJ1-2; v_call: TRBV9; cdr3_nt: TGTGCCAGCAGTGGAAGTGATTCCAGGAGATCATATGGCTACACCTTC; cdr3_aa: CASSGSDSRRSYGYTF
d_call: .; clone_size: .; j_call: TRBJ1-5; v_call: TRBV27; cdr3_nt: TGTGCCAGCAGTTCGGACAGAAATCAGCCCCAGCATTTT; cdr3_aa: CASSSDRNQPQHF
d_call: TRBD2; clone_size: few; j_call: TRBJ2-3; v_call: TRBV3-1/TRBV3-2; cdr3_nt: TGTGCCAGCAGCCAAGATCTAGTCCGCGGCGGGACTAGCCACACAGATACGCAGTATTTT; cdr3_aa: CASSQDLVRGGTSHTDTQYF
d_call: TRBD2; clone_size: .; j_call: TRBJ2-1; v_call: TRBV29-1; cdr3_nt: TGCAGCGTTGAAGGGACTAGCATCTCCTACAATGAGCAGTTCTTC; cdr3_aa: CSVEGTSISYNEQFF
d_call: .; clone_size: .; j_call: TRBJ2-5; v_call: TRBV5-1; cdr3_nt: TGCGCCAGCAGCAACAGCCGGGAGACCCAGTACTTC; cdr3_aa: CASSNSRETQYF
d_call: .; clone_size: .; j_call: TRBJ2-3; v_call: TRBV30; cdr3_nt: TGTGCCTGGGGCGGAGGGGGCGATACGCAGTATTTT; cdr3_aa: CAWGGGGDTQYF
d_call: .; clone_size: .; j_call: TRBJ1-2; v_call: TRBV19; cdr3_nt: TGTGCCAGTAGTATAGTGAGTCCAACGGGAGGCTACACCTTC; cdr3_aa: CASSIVSPTGGYTF
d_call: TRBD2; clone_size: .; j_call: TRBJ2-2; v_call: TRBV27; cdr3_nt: TGTGCCAGCAGTTTTCGGGTCACTAGCGGGGGAATCAACACCGGGGAGCTGTTTTTT; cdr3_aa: CASSFRVTSGGINTGELFF